This T cell receptor beta chain stems from a study of blood T cell repertoires in COVID-19. Study overall: T cells, B-cell-depleted T cells, or PBMCs supplied cDNA or gDNA.

The CDR3 is 16 residues long. Germline V lookup: CDR1 SGHVS, CDR2 FNYEAQ. Losses at the gene ends were 0 bases for V and 6 bases for J; bases not matched to a gene: 8. Original processing methods: The authors estimated nucleated cell counts from reference gene primer amplification. Only in-frame clones appear in the TCRdb table, and some are missing; sequencing was by immunoSEQ multiplex PCR. V and J calls plus clone size are reproduced from that table; the DNA served to infer D and trimming. Seen here are more than 80,000 clones, about 80% observed once, and the top ten hold 11% to 15%. The TCR was taken from a woman aged 60-75 years with acute or convalescent COVID-19. The genes are TRBV7-6 and TRBJ2-3; 8 positions match TRBD1. Sample: peripheral blood. The CDR3 sequence: CASSLADRGAQDTQYF. The CDR3 DNA reads TGTGCCAGCAGCTTAGCAGACAGGGGAGCCCAGGATACGCAGTATTTT.